This T cell receptor beta chain was captured by sequencing in a study of OX40 agonist ivuxolimab in advanced cancers. This clone was detected once. Libraries were prepared by immunoSEQ multiplex PCR; TCRdb keeps only in-frame clonotypes and omits some of them. The data contain tens of thousands of clones, more than 75% of them singletons. Germline V gene sequence: CDR1 MNHNS, CDR2 SASEGT. Deletions cut 2 bases from V and 5 bases from J, with 16 bases between. The CDR3 is 16 residues long. V usage is TRBV6-1 and J usage is TRBJ2-1, with D possibly matching TRBD2 (5 bases). Sequences were derived from CD4+ or CD8+ T cells sorted from blood, sampled in a trial of the OX40 agonist ivuxolimab. The sequence derives from an adult with an advanced solid tumor such as melanoma, head and neck, liver or kidney cancer. The CDR3 DNA reads TGTGCCAGCAGTGAAATTTTGCGGGCCAATGACAATGAGCAGTTCTTC. Its translation: CASSEILRANDNEQFF.